The 14 T cell receptor beta chains in this list originate from one sample, sequenced in a study of OX40 agonist ivuxolimab in advanced cancers. Libraries were prepared through the immunoSEQ multiplex PCR assay. The clones in this table, taken by TCRdb from immuneACCESS, are in-frame only. Not every clone is retained; where verified, under half of the shortfall comes from an unresolved V gene, and the cause of the rest is unknown. The sample contains tens of thousands of clones, about 93% of them found a single time. The ten largest clones capture 15% to 20% of the sample. Specimen: CD4+ or CD8+ T cells sorted from blood, collected in a trial of the OX40 agonist ivuxolimab. The receptors originated from an adult with an advanced solid tumor such as melanoma, head and neck, liver or kidney cancer.

The gene calls are TRBV5-4 and TRBJ2-1; 12 nucleotides align to TRBD2. This CDR3 is 17 amino acids long. V shed 0 bases and J 7 bases; nucleotides not matched to a gene: 8. Germline V gene lookup returns CDR1 SGHNT and CDR2 YYREEE (reference sequence). DNA of the CDR3: TGTGCCAGCAGCTTGGGCCAGTGGCTAGCGGGAGGGAATGAGCAGTTCTTC. Translation: CASSLGQWLAGGNEQFF.

J is TRBJ2-6 and V is TRBV6-5; the D gene is possibly TRBD1 (5 bases). Looked up from germline, CDR1 is MNHEY and CDR2 is SVGAGI. This CDR3 has 14 residues. Deletions cut 10 bases from V and 0 bases from J, with 10 bases between. The DNA for the CDR3 is TGTGCCACCCTAGACAGCTCTGGGGCCAACGTCCTGACTTTC. Its protein is CATLDSSGANVLTF.

The rearrangement uses TRBV27 and TRBJ2-5; D not resolved. V was shortened by 3 bases and J by 0 bases, with 5 bases between the two germline ends. CDR1 is MNHEY and CDR2 is SMNVEV in the germline V gene (reference sequence). CDR3 length equals 13 residues. In DNA, the CDR3 is TGTGCCAGCAGTTTCCTGGACCAAGAGACCCAGTACTTC. This gives the protein CASSFLDQETQYF.

The CDR3, as DNA: TGCGCCAGCAGCTCAGCGTGGGGGAGGACAGATACGCAGTATTTT. Encoded protein: CASSSAWGRTDTQYF. The chain combines TRBV5-1 with TRBJ2-3, with D perhaps matching TRBD2 (6 bases). The germline V and J ends were trimmed by 3 bases and 3 bases, with 14 bases remaining between them. Looked up from germline, CDR1 is SGHRS and CDR2 is YFSETQ. The CDR3 loop spans 15 amino acids.

The J gene is TRBJ2-7, the V gene TRBV19, with D maybe TRBD1 (6 bases). Germline V gives CDR1 LNHDA, CDR2 SQIVND (reference sequence). The CDR3 totals 13 residues. V was pared by 5 bases and J by 2 bases, with 10 bases between. The CDR3 here is CASSLGAPYEQYF. CDR3 DNA: TGTGCCAGTAGTTTGGGGGCCCCCTACGAGCAGTACTTC.

This chain joins TRBV15 and TRBJ1-1; D is uncertain. V lost 0 bases and J lost 1, with 9 bases in between. The CDR3 runs 15 residues. Germline assignment: CDR1 LNHNV and CDR2 YYDKDF (reference sequence). The chain's CDR3 is CATSRELDWNTEAFF. The CDR3 DNA sequence: TGTGCCACCAGCAGAGAGTTAGATTGGAACACTGAAGCTTTCTTT.

The chain joins TRBV19 to TRBJ2-3; D may be TRBD1 (5 bases). There are 14 residues in the CDR3. V was shortened by 7 bases and J by 2 bases, with 13 bases between the two germline ends. Germline V gene data show CDR1 as LNHDA and CDR2 as SQIVND (reference sequence). The CDR3 here is CASNVGPLTDTQYF. For the CDR3, the DNA is TGTGCCAGTAATGTGGGGCCACTCACAGATACGCAGTATTTT.

This chain uses TRBV9 with TRBJ2-1; D remains unclear. CDR3 length equals 15 residues. The ends were cut back, 0 bases at V and 5 bases at J, with 12 bases in the middle. Germline V CDR1 and CDR2: SGDLS, YYNGEE. CDR3 sequence: CASSVGWGNHNEQFF. The CDR3 region has the DNA TGTGCCAGCAGCGTAGGGTGGGGTAACCACAATGAGCAGTTCTTC.

The chain joins TRBV4-1 to TRBJ2-1; TRBD2 matches at 11 bases. V shed 3 bases and J 4 bases; nucleotides not matched to a gene: 5. This CDR3 has 16 amino acids. The germline V gene has CDR1 MGHRA and CDR2 YSYEKL. CDR3 DNA: TGCGCCAGCAGCCACGTAGCGGGAGGGGGATACAATGAGCAGTTCTTC. It specifies CASSHVAGGGYNEQFF.

The chain uses TRBV5-6 and TRBJ1-4; 8 bases fit TRBD1. The CDR3 contains 15 residues. Looked up from germline, CDR1 is SGHDT and CDR2 is YYEEEE. After removal of 3 bases from V and 4 bases from J, the junction contained 5 bases not matched to a gene. The CDR3, as DNA: TGTGCCAGCAGCTGGGACAGGACCCTTAATGAAAAACTGTTTTTT. Translating it yields CASSWDRTLNEKLFF. The full variable domain, completed using reference TRBV5-6 and TRBJ1-4, is DAGVTQSPTHLIKTRGQQVTLRCSPKSGHDTVSWYQQALGQGPQFIFQYYEEEERQRGNFPDRFSGHQFPNYSSELNVNALLLGDSALYLCASSWDRTLNEKLFFGSGTQLSVL.

This clone has just one count. The chain couples TRBV9 to TRBJ2-1; D might be TRBD2 (5 bases). Between the trimmed V and J ends, which lost 1 base and 3 bases, there was a span of 11 bases. CDR3 size: 15 residues. Germline assignment: CDR1 SGDLS and CDR2 YYNGEE. The CDR3 DNA reads as TGTGCCAGCAGCGTATCAGCGGCACACTACAATGAGCAGTTCTTC. Translating it yields CASSVSAAHYNEQFF.

The V gene is TRBV6-6, the J gene TRBJ2-7; unclear D gene. V lost 5 bases and J lost 0, with 11 bases in between. The CDR3 contains 14 residues. The germline V gene encodes CDR1 MNHNY and CDR2 SVGAGI (reference sequence). CDR3 DNA sequence: TGTGCCAGCAGTCTAATCTCAGCCTCCTACGAGCAGTACTTC. Residues: CASSLISASYEQYF.

The chain recombines TRBV28 with TRBJ2-7; D possibly matches TRBD1 or TRBD2 (5 bases each). Germline V gives CDR1 MDHEN, CDR2 SYDVKM. The CDR3 runs 14 residues. V lost 3 bases and J lost 6, with 15 bases in between. CDR3 protein: CASSFRGWGSEQYF. The CDR3 region has the DNA TGTGCCAGCAGTTTTCGAGGGTGGGGGTCCGAGCAGTACTTC.

V is TRBV7-6 and J is TRBJ2-2; D is perhaps TRBD1 (6 bases). The germline V and J ends were trimmed by 4 bases and 6 bases, with 12 bases remaining between them. This CDR3 is 14 amino acids long. Germline CDR1 and CDR2: SGHVS and FNYEAQ. CDR3 region: CASSWQGGAGELFF. The CDR3, as DNA: TGTGCCAGCAGCTGGCAAGGGGGTGCCGGGGAGCTGTTTTTT. Full variable domain (rest looked up from reference TRBV7-6 and TRBJ2-2): GAGVSQSPRYKVTKRGQDVALRCDPISGHVSLYWYRQALGQGPEFLTYFNYEAQQDKSGLPNDRFSAERPEGSISTLTIQRTEQRDSAMYRCASSWQGGAGELFFGEGSRLTVL.